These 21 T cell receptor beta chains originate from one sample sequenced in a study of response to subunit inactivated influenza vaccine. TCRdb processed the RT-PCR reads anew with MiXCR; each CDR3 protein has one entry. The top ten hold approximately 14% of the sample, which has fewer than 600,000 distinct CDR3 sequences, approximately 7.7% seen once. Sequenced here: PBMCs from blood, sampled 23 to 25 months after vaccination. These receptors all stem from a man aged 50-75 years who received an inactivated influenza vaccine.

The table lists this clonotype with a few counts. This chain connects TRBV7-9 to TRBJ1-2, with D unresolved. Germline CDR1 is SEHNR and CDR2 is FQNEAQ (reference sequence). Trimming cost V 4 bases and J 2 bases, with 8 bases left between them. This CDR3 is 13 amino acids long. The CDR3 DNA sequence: TGTGCCAGCAGCTCCTCAGAAAACTATGGCTACACCTTC. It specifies CASSSSENYGYTF.

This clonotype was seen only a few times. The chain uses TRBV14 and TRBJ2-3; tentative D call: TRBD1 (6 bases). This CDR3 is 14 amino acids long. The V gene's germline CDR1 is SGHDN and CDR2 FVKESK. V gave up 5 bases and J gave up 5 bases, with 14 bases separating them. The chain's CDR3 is CASSGGQKVDTQYF. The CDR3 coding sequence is TGTGCCAGCAGCGGTGGACAGAAGGTAGATACGCAGTATTTT.

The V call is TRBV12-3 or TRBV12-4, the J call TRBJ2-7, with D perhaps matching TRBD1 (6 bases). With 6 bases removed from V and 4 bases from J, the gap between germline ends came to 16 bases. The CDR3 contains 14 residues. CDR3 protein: CASRSTGTRYEQYF. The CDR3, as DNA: TGTGCCAGCAGGTCAACCGGGACAAGGTACGAGCAGTACTTC.

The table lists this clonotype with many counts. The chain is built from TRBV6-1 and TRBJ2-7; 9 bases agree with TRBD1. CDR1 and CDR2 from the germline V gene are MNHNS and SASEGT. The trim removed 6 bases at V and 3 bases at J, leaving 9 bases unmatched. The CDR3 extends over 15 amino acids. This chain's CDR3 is CASREGQGPYYEQYF. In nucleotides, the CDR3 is TGTGCCAGCAGAGAGGGACAGGGACCGTACTACGAGCAGTACTTC.

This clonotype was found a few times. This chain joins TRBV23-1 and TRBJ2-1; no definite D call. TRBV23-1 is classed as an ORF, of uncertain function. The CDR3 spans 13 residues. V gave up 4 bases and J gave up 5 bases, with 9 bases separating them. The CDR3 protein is CASSPSTDNEQFF. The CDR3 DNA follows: TGCGCCAGCAGTCCATCGACCGACAATGAGCAGTTCTTC.

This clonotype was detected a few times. CDR3 loop: CASSLAVGQETQYF. DNA of the CDR3: TGTGCCAGCAGCTTAGCTGTCGGTCAAGAGACCCAGTACTTC. The rearrangement links TRBV7-9 to TRBJ2-5; D is unclear. The CDR3 runs to 14 residues. V lost 0 bases, J lost 2 bases, and 7 bases lay in between. Per the germline V gene, CDR1 is SEHNR and CDR2 is FQNEAQ (reference sequence).

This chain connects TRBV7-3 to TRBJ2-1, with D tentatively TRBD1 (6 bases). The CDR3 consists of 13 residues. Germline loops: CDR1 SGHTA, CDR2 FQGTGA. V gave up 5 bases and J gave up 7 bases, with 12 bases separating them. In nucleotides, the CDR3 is TGTGCCAGCAGCCAGATTACAGGGAATGAGCAGTTCTTC. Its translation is CASSQITGNEQFF.

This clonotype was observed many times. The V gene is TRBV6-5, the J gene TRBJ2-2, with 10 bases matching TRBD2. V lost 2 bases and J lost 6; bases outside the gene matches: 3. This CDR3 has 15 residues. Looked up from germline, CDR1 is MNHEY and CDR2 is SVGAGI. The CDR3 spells CASSYLAGVSGELFF. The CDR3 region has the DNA TGTGCCAGCAGTTACCTAGCGGGAGTCTCCGGGGAGCTGTTTTTT.

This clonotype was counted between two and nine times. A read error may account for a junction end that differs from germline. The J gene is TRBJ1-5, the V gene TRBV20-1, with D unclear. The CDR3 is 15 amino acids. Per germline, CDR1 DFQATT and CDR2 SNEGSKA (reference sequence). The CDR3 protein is CSARATAVRNQPQHF. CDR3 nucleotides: TGCAGTGCAAGAGCGACGGCGGTCCGTAATCAGCCCCAGCATTTT.

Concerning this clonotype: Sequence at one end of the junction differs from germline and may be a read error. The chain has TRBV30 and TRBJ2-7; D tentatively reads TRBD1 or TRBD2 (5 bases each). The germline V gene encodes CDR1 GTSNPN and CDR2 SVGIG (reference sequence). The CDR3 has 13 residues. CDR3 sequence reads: CAWSPGIDYEQYF. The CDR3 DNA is TGTGCCTGGAGTCCAGGGATTGACTACGAGCAATACTTC.

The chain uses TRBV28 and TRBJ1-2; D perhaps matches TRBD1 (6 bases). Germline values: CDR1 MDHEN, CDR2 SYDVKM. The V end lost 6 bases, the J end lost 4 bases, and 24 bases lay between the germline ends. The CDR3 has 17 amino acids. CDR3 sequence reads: CASSSSAGDRSGYGYTF. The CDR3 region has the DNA TGTGCCAGCAGCTCCAGTGCAGGGGATAGGTCAGGCTATGGCTACACCTTC.

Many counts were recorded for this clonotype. The CDR3: CASSVGAGVYNEQFF. Written as DNA, the CDR3 is TGTGCCAGCAGTGTAGGGGCAGGGGTTTACAATGAGCAGTTCTTC. The chain employs TRBV6-1 and TRBJ2-1, with a weak D call TRBD1 (6 bases). Germline-derived CDR1 and CDR2 are MNHNS and SASEGT. The CDR3 totals 15 residues. V was pared by 4 bases and J by 4 bases, with 14 bases between.

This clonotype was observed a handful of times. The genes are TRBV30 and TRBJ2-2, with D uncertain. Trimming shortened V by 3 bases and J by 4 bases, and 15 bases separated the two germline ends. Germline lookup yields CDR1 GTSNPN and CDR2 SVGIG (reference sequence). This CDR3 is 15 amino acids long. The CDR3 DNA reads TGTGCCTGGAGACACCGAGTACTTTTCACCGGGGAGCTGTTTTTT. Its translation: CAWRHRVLFTGELFF.

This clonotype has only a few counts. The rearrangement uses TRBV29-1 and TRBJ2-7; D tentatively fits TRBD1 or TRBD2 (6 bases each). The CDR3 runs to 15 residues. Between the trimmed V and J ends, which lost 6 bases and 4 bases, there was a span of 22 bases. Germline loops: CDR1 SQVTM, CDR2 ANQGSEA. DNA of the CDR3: TGCAGCGTGTGGGGGCATAAGACGGGGGATTACGAGCAGTACTTC. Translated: CSVWGHKTGDYEQYF.

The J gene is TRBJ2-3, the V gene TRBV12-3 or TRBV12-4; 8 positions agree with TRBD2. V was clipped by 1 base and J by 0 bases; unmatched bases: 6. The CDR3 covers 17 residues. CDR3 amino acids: CASSLEVTSDSTDTQYF. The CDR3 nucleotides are TGTGCCAGCAGTTTAGAGGTGACTAGCGACAGCACAGATACGCAGTATTTT.

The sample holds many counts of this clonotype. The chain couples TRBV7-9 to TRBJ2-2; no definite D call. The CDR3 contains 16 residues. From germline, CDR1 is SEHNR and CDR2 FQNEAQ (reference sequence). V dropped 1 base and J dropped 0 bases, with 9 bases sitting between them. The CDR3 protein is CASSLGATTNTGELFF. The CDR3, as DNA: TGTGCCAGCAGCTTAGGTGCCACTACGAACACCGGGGAGCTGTTTTTT. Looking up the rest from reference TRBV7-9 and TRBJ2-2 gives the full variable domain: DTGVSQNPRHKITKRGQNVTFRCDPISEHNRLYWYRQTLGQGPEFLTYFQNEAQLEKSRLLSDRFSAERPKGSFSTLEIQRTEQGDSAMYLCASSLGATTNTGELFFGEGSRLTVL.

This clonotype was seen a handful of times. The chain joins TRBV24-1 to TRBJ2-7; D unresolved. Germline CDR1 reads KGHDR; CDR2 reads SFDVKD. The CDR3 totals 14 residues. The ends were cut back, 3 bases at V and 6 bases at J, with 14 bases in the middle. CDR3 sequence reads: CATSDTGLTAEQYF. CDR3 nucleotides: TGTGCCACCAGTGATACCGGGTTAACGGCCGAGCAGTACTTC.

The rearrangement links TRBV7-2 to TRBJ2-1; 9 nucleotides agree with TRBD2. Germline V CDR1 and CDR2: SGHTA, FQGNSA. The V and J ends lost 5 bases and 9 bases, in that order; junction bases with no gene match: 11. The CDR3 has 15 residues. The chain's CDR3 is CASSRSAGGPFEQFF. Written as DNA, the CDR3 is TGTGCCAGCAGCAGGTCGGCGGGAGGGCCGTTTGAGCAGTTCTTC.

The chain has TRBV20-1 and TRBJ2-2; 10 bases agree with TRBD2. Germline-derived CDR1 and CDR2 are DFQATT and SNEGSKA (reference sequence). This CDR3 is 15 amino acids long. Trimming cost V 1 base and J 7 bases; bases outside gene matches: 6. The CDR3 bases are TGCAGTGCTAGAGTGCTAGCGGGAGCGGACGGGGAGCTGTTTTTT. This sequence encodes CSARVLAGADGELFF.

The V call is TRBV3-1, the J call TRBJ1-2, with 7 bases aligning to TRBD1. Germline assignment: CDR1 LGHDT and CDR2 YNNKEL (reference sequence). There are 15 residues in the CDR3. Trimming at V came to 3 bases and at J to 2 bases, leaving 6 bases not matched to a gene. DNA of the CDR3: TGTGCCAGCAGCCAGGGGGGACAGTGGAACTATGGCTACACCTTC. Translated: CASSQGGQWNYGYTF.

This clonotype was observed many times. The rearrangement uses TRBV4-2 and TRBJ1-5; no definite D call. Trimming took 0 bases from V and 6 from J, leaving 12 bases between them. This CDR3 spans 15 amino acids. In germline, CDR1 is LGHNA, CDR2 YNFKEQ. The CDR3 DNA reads TGTGCCAGCAGCCAAGAAGGAGCCGCGGGTCAGCCCCAGCATTTT. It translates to CASSQEGAAGQPQHF.